A single sample is the source of the 26 T cell receptor beta chains below, sequenced in a study of shared clonotypes between healthy human individuals. CD45RO-negative, CCR7-selected cells formed the naive CD8 fraction, which excluded terminally differentiated effector memory CD45RA+ cells. Method: immunoSEQ multiplex PCR; TCRdb's copy keeps in-frame clones and lacks some. The repertoire holds around 610,000 clones, with roughly 96% as singletons. Sample: naive CD8+ T cells sorted from blood. The receptors come from a woman younger than 45 in good health.

The chain combines TRBV15 with TRBJ2-2; tentative D call: TRBD1 (6 bases). There are 15 residues in the CDR3. Between the trimmed V and J ends, which lost 3 bases and 0 bases, there was a span of 8 bases. Germline V lookup: CDR1 LNHNV, CDR2 YYDKDF (reference sequence). The CDR3 loop reads CATSSGTSNTGELFF. CDR3 in DNA: TGTGCCACCAGCAGCGGGACATCGAACACCGGGGAGCTGTTTTTT.

The chain links TRBV11-2 to TRBJ2-3; unclear D gene. V was clipped by 6 bases and J by 4 bases, with 11 bases between them. The CDR3 is made up of 13 amino acids. Germline V gives CDR1 SGHAT, CDR2 FQNNGV. The CDR3 DNA follows: TGTGCCAGCAGTATCAGTATGGCAGATACGCAGTATTTT. Amino acids: CASSISMADTQYF.

The chain employs TRBV7-3 and TRBJ1-5; D ambiguous. CDR1 SGHTA and CDR2 FQGTGA come from the germline V gene. V was clipped by 2 bases and J by 2 bases, with 4 bases between them. The CDR3 totals 13 residues. As DNA, the CDR3 is TGTGCCAGCAGCTTAGGGCGCAATCAGCCCCAGCATTTT. This codes for CASSLGRNQPQHF.

This chain links TRBV28 with TRBJ2-7, with D possibly matching TRBD2 (5 bases). The germline CDR1 and CDR2 sequences are MDHEN and SYDVKM. The CDR3 has 15 residues. V gave up 3 bases and J gave up 2 bases, with 14 bases separating them. This chain's CDR3 is CASSFPRTGAYEQYF. The CDR3 nucleotides are TGTGCCAGCAGTTTCCCCCGGACTGGAGCCTACGAGCAGTACTTC.

The chain recombines TRBV28 with TRBJ2-5; 9 bases match TRBD2. With the DNA end fitting TRBJ2-7 better, the J assignment may be wrong. The CDR3 spans 13 residues. Germline loops: CDR1 MDHEN, CDR2 SYDVKM. The CDR3 nucleotides read TGTGCCAGCACCTTAGCGGGGGACTACGAGCAGTACTTC. Its translation: CASTLAGDYEQYF.

The chain joins TRBV6-1 to TRBJ2-4; 7 bases match TRBD2. Germline CDR1 reads MNHNS; CDR2 reads SASEGT. Trimming took 1 base from V and 8 from J; bases not matched to a gene: 14. There are 17 residues in the CDR3. CDR3 DNA: TGTGCCAGCAGTGAAGAGACCGTGTGGGAGGGCCCTGACATTCAGTACTTC. Translating gives CASSEETVWEGPDIQYF.

The chain is built from TRBV27 and TRBJ1-2; 8 positions agree with TRBD1. The CDR3 extends over 15 amino acids. In germline, CDR1 is MNHEY, CDR2 SMNVEV (reference sequence). V was pared by 4 bases and J by 3 bases, with 7 bases of the junction left unmatched. CDR3 DNA sequence: TGTGCCAGCAGTTCCCGGACAGGGAGGGACTATGGCTACACCTTC. Amino acid sequence: CASSSRTGRDYGYTF.

The genes are TRBV5-1 and TRBJ1-2, with 8 positions matching TRBD1. There are 16 residues in the CDR3. Germline V lookup: CDR1 SGHRS, CDR2 YFSETQ. Trimming at V came to 0 bases and at J to 5 bases, leaving 9 bases not matched to a gene. The CDR3 protein is CASSLEISGGGYGYTF. The CDR3 region has the DNA TGCGCCAGCAGCTTGGAGATTTCAGGGGGCGGTTATGGCTACACCTTC.

Of note for this clone: The sample contains more than one DNA sequence encoding this CDR3. The chain recombines TRBV27 with TRBJ2-7; 9 bases line up with TRBD2. J lost 4 bases, V lost 9 bases, and 10 bases had no gene match. The CDR3 loop spans 14 amino acids. CDR1 and CDR2 (germline): MNHEY, SMNVEV (reference sequence). CDR3 sequence reads: CASSSLAGGYEQYF. CDR3 in DNA: TGTGCCAGTTCCTCCCTGGCGGGAGGGTACGAGCAGTACTTC.

The rearrangement joins TRBV9 to TRBJ1-4, with TRBD1 identical over 8 bases. With 3 bases clipped from V and 8 bases from J, the junction kept 6 bases outside the gene matches. Germline loops: CDR1 SGDLS, CDR2 YYNGEE. The CDR3 is made up of 14 amino acids. The chain's CDR3 is CASSGSGGWEKLFF. CDR3 sequence (DNA): TGTGCCAGCAGCGGATCAGGGGGCTGGGAAAAACTGTTTTTT. The entire variable domain, with the rest obtained from reference TRBV9 and TRBJ1-4, is as follows: DSGVTQTPKHLITATGQRVTLRCSPRSGDLSVYWYQQSLDQGLQFLIQYYNGEERAKGNILERFSAQQFPDLHSELNLSSLELGDSALYFCASSGSGGWEKLFFGSGTQLSVL.

The CDR3, as DNA: TGTGCCAGCAGCTTAGACAGGGGCGGGACTGAAGCTTTCTTT. Its protein product is CASSLDRGGTEAFF. The chain is built from TRBV7-6 and TRBJ1-1; 7 bases line up with TRBD1. V dropped 1 base and J dropped 5; count of bases not matched to a gene: 4. CDR1 and CDR2 from the germline V gene are SGHVS and FNYEAQ. The CDR3 spans 14 residues. Supplemented by reference TRBV7-6 and TRBJ1-1, the full variable domain reads GAGVSQSPRYKVTKRGQDVALRCDPISGHVSLYWYRQALGQGPEFLTYFNYEAQQDKSGLPNDRFSAERPEGSISTLTIQRTEQRDSAMYRCASSLDRGGTEAFFGQGTRLTVV.

This rearrangement joins TRBV5-6 to TRBJ1-5; 9 nucleotides match TRBD1. This CDR3 comprises 16 residues. V shed 4 bases and J 3 bases; nucleotides not matched to a gene: 8. Germline V gene lookup returns CDR1 SGHDT and CDR2 YYEEEE. The CDR3 loop reads CASSRLGQGLNQPQHF. The CDR3 DNA sequence: TGTGCCAGCAGCCGTCTGGGACAGGGCCTCAATCAGCCCCAGCATTTT.

V and J are TRBV11-3 and TRBJ2-1, with D perhaps matching TRBD2 (5 bases). V lost 5 bases and J lost 7, with 18 bases in between. The CDR3 covers 15 residues. Germline loops: CDR1 SGHNT, CDR2 YENEEA. The CDR3 here is CASSRSLGRRNEQFF. The CDR3 bases are TGTGCCAGCAGCCGAAGCCTGGGAAGGAGGAATGAGCAGTTCTTC.

The chain uses TRBV7-6 and TRBJ2-1; 13 nucleotides line up with TRBD2. The CDR3 sequence is 16 residues long. Germline loops: CDR1 SGHVS, CDR2 FNYEAQ. V shed 1 base and J 6 bases; nucleotides not matched to a gene: 3. The CDR3 DNA follows: TGTGCCAGCAGCTTAGGACTAGCGGGAGGCGGCAATGAGCAGTTCTTC. It specifies CASSLGLAGGGNEQFF.

The chain has TRBV27 and TRBJ2-2; 9 bases are a match to TRBD1. This CDR3 has 15 amino acids. Germline V lookup: CDR1 MNHEY, CDR2 SMNVEV (reference sequence). Trimming at V came to 6 bases and at J to 7 bases, leaving 9 bases not matched to a gene. The CDR3 sequence: CASRTDRGEGGELFF. CDR3 nucleotide sequence: TGTGCCAGCAGGACGGACAGGGGTGAGGGCGGGGAGCTGTTTTTT.

The chain recombines TRBV27 with TRBJ1-5; unclear D gene. Between the trimmed V and J ends, which lost 4 bases and 2 bases, there was a span of 12 bases. This CDR3 has 15 amino acids. Germline values: CDR1 MNHEY, CDR2 SMNVEV (reference sequence). The CDR3 bases are TGTGCCAGCAGTTCCGGGTCCTCCGGCAATCAGCCCCAGCATTTT. Translation gives CASSSGSSGNQPQHF.

With regard to this clone: Distinct nucleotide sequences in the sample also encode this CDR3. V and J are TRBV9 and TRBJ2-3; D ambiguous. Between the trimmed V and J ends, which lost 0 bases and 6 bases, there was a span of 8 bases. CDR1 and CDR2 from the germline V gene are SGDLS and YYNGEE. The CDR3 length is 13 residues. Written as DNA, the CDR3 is TGTGCCAGCAGCGTAGGAGGCGCCGATACGCAGTATTTT. Amino acids: CASSVGGADTQYF.

V and J are TRBV28 and TRBJ1-5; maybe TRBD1 (5 bases). Trimming took off 5 bases at V and 4 bases at J, with 15 bases between the two ends. CDR1 and CDR2 (germline): MDHEN, SYDVKM. There are 15 residues in the CDR3. CDR3 DNA sequence: TGTGCCAGCAGTCCCCGAGGGGAAGGAAATCAGCCCCAGCATTTT. Its translation: CASSPRGEGNQPQHF.

The V and J genes are TRBV27 and TRBJ1-5, with TRBD1 as a possible D gene (6 bases). The CDR3 extends over 14 amino acids. Germline-derived CDR1 and CDR2 are MNHEY and SMNVEV (reference sequence). Between the trimmed V and J ends, which lost 2 bases and 5 bases, there was a span of 10 bases. The CDR3 sequence: CASSLIGGHQPQHF. CDR3 DNA sequence: TGTGCCAGCAGTTTAATTGGGGGGCATCAGCCCCAGCATTTT.

The chain is built from TRBV2 and TRBJ2-5, with D unresolved. This CDR3 has 13 residues. Germline assignment: CDR1 SNHLY and CDR2 FYNNEI. With 6 bases removed from V and 5 bases from J, the gap between germline ends came to 13 bases. CDR3 in DNA: TGTGCCAGCAGGCCACATTTGGGGGAGACCCAGTACTTC. Encoded protein: CASRPHLGETQYF.

This sequence joins TRBV21-1 and TRBJ2-7; TRBD1 was called by the table and not checked on the DNA. TRBV21-1 is labeled a pseudogene. CDR3 length equals 16 residues. Here the CDR3 reads CASSKNPTYSSYEQYF. The CDR3 nucleotides are TGTGCCAGCAGCAAAAATCCCACGTACAGCTCCTACGAGCAGTACTTC.

J is TRBJ1-5 and V is TRBV6-1; D gene uncertain. The V and J ends lost 3 bases and 2 bases respectively, with 11 bases between them. This CDR3 has 15 amino acids. CDR1 is MNHNS and CDR2 is SASEGT in the germline V gene. DNA of the CDR3: TGTGCCAGCAGTGACCATTCGTGGGGCAATCAGCCCCAGCATTTT. This gives the protein CASSDHSWGNQPQHF.

The chain combines TRBV2 with TRBJ2-5; TRBD2 agrees at 13 bases. Trimming cost V 4 bases and J 2 bases; bases outside gene matches: 7. This CDR3 has 17 residues. Germline-derived CDR1 and CDR2 are SNHLY and FYNNEI. The CDR3 here is CASSVAWGLAGQETQYF. The CDR3 DNA sequence: TGTGCCAGCAGTGTCGCTTGGGGACTAGCGGGACAAGAGACCCAGTACTTC. The full variable domain, in which reference TRBV2 and TRBJ2-5 provide the parts outside the CDR3, is EPEVTQTPSHQVTQMGQEVILRCVPISNHLYFYWYRQILGQKVEFLVSFYNNEISEKSEIFDDQFSVERPDGSNFTLKIRSTKLEDSAMYFCASSVAWGLAGQETQYFGPGTRLLVL.

The V and J genes are TRBV13 and TRBJ2-1; TRBD1 matches 11 bases. The CDR3 extends over 17 amino acids. V gave up 5 bases and J gave up 0 bases; unmatched junction bases: 6. CDR1 and CDR2 from the germline V gene are PRHDT and FYEKMQ (reference sequence). The CDR3 here is CASSHGQGANSYNEQFF. CDR3 sequence (DNA): TGTGCCAGCAGCCACGGACAGGGGGCAAACTCCTACAATGAGCAGTTCTTC.

CDR3 loop: CASSEGQGGDTGELFF. In DNA form, the CDR3 reads TGTGCCAGCAGCGAGGGACAGGGAGGCGACACCGGGGAGCTGTTTTTT. The chain couples TRBV5-6 to TRBJ2-2; 9 bases map to TRBD1. The CDR3 loop spans 16 amino acids. The J segment lost 3 bases and the V segment lost 4 bases, leaving 7 bases of the junction unmatched. Per the germline V gene, CDR1 is SGHDT and CDR2 is YYEEEE.

Only one count was recorded for this clone. V is TRBV6-5 and J is TRBJ2-7; D might be TRBD2 (6 bases). Trimming shortened V by 5 bases and J by 5 bases, and 16 bases separated the two germline ends. CDR3 length: 14 amino acids. Germline V gene sequence: CDR1 MNHEY, CDR2 SVGAGI. CDR3 nucleotide sequence: TGTGCCAGCAGTCCCGGGACTCCGGGGAACGAGCAGTACTTC. Residues: CASSPGTPGNEQYF.